This T cell receptor beta chain was retrieved from a study of blood T cell repertoires in COVID-19. Study-level background: PBMCs, B-cell-depleted T cells, or T cells were the source of the cDNA or gDNA that made up the material.

Seattle-derived patients entered the study during active infection and were followed longitudinally. Assay: immunoSEQ multiplex PCR; the TCRdb copy retains only in-frame clones and omits some. The sample includes some 450,000 clones, 88% of them seen just once. CDR1 and CDR2 (germline): GTSNPN, SVGIG (reference sequence). The CDR3 is 13 amino acids. Trimming took 3 bases from V and 7 from J; bases not matched to a gene: 0. The specimen sequenced was peripheral blood. The V call is TRBV30, the J call TRBJ2-1; 13 bases fit TRBD2. The sequence was collected from a woman aged 45-59 years with COVID-19, enrolled during active disease. CDR3 loop: CAWRGLAGNEQFF. In nucleotides, the CDR3 is TGTGCCTGGAGGGGACTAGCGGGGAATGAGCAGTTCTTC.